One sample yielded the 2 T cell receptor beta chains listed below, sequenced in a study of neoadjuvant anti-PD-1 for oral cavity cancer. The method was immunoSEQ multiplex PCR; TCRdb's version includes in-frame clones alone and lacks a portion of them. Of about 72,000 clones in the sample, 65% to 85% are singletons; the top ten hold more than 3%. The sequences come from PBMCs, collected before nivolumab (anti-PD-1) treatment. The receptors shown here come from a person between 40 and 85 years old with oral cavity squamous cell carcinoma.

The CDR3 here is CASSFSGTGFTDTQYF. The CDR3 DNA reads TGTGCCAGCAGTTTCTCCGGGACAGGGTTCACAGATACGCAGTATTTT. J is TRBJ2-3 and V is TRBV27; 9 bases are shared with TRBD1. Germline V gene lookup returns CDR1 MNHEY and CDR2 SMNVEV (reference sequence). Germline trimming cut 3 bases from V and 2 bases from J; bases unmatched to any gene: 6. The CDR3 length is 16 residues.

V usage is TRBV30 and J usage is TRBJ2-6; the D is unclear. CDR3 size: 11 residues. Germline V gives CDR1 GTSNPN, CDR2 SVGIG (reference sequence). The V and J ends lost 6 bases and 0 bases respectively, with 0 bases between them. The CDR3: CACSGANVLTF. The CDR3, as DNA: TGTGCCTGCTCTGGGGCCAACGTCCTGACTTTC.